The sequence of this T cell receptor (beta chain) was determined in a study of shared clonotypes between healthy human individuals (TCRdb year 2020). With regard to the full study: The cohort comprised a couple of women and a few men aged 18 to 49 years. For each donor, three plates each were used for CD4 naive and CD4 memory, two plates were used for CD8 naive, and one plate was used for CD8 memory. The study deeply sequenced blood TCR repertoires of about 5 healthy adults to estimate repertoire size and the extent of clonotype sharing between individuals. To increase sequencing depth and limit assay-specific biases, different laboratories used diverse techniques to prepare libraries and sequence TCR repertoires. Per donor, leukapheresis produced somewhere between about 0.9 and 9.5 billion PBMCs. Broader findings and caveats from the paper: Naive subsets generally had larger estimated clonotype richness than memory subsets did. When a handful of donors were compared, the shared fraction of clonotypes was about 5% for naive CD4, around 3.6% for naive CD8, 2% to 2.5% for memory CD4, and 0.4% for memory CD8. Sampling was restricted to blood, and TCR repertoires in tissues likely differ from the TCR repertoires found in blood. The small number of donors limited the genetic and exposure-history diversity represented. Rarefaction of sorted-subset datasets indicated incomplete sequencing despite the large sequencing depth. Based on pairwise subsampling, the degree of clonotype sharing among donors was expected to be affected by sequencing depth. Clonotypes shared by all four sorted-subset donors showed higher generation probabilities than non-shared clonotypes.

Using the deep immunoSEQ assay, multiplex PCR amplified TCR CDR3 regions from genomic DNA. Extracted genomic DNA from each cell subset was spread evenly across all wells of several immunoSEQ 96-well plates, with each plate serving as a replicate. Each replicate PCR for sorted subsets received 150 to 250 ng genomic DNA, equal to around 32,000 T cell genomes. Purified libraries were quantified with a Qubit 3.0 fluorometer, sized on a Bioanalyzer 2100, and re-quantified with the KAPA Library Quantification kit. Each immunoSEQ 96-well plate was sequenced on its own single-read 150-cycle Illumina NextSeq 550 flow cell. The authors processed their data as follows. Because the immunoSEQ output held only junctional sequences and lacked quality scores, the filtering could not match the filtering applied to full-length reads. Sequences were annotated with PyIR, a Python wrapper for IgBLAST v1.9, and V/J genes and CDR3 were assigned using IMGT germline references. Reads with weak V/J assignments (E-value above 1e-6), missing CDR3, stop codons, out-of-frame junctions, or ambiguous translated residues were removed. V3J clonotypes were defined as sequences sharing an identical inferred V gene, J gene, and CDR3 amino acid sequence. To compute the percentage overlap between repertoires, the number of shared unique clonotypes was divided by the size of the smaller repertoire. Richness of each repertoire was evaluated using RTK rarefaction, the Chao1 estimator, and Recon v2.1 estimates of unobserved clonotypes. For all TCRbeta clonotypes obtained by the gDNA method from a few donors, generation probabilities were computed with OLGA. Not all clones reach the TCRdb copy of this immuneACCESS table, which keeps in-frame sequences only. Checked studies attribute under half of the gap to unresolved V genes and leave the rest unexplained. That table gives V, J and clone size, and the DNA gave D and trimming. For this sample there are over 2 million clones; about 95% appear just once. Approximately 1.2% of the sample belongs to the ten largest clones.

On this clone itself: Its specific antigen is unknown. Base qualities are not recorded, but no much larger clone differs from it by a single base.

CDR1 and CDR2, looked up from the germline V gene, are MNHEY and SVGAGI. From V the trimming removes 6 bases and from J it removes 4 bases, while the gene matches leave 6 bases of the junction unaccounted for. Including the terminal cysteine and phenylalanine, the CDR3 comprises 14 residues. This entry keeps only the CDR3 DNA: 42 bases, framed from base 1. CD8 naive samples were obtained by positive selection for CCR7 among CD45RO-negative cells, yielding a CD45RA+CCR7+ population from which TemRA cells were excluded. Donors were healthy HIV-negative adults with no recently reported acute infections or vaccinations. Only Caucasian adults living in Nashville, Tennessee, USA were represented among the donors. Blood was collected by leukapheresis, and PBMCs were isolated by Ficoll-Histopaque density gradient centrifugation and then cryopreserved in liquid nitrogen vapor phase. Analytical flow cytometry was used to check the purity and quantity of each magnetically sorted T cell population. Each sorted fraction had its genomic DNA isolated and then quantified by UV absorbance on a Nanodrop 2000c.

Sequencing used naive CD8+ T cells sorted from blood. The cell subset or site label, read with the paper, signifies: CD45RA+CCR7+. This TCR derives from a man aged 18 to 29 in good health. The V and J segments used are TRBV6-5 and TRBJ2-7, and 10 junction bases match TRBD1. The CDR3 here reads CASSLGQGRYEQYF. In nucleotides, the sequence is TGTGCCAGCAGCTTGGGACAGGGGAGGTACGAGCAGTACTTC.